Reported below is one T cell receptor (beta chain). The V end lost 0 bases, the J end lost 3 bases, and 11 bases lay between the germline ends. Germline lookup yields CDR1 LGHNA and CDR2 YSLEER. This CDR3 has 16 amino acids. The data stem from a study of Ad26.COV2.S vaccination and SARS-CoV-2 variants. Sequenced by immunoSEQ multiplex PCR; TCRdb stores in-frame clones only, minus some. The repertoire holds 330,000 or so clones, with 75% to 90% as singletons. The treatment here: roughly 19 received Ad26.COV2.S at low or high dose, single or two shots; several received placebo; per-sample allocation not given. Day 63 following the first vaccine or placebo injection was when the samples were taken.

This receptor was taken from a person aged 18-65 years who received the Ad26.COV2.S COVID-19 vaccine or a placebo. This chain uses TRBV4-3 with TRBJ2-2; tentatively, D is TRBD1 (7 bases). Material: peripheral blood, obtained in a trial of Ad26.COV2.S vaccine versus placebo. The CDR3 DNA follows: TGCGCCAGCAGCCAAGAGCAGGGGGGATACACCGGGGAGCTGTTTTTT. Translated, it gives CASSQEQGGYTGELFF.